These 23 T cell receptor beta chains share one sample of origin, sequenced in a study of cytomegalovirus exposure and HLA in healthy donors (dated 2017 in TCRdb). The receptor library was made with the immunoSEQ multiplex PCR assay. For the multiplex PCR, a mixture combining 60 forward primers for TCR Vbeta segments and 13 reverse primers for TCR Jbeta segments was used. TCRdb carries this immuneACCESS record with in-frame sequences only. Its versions omit some clonotypes, under half of them owing to an unresolved V gene in the studies checked, with the rest unexplained. This sample comprises 100,000 to 150,000 clones, more than 60% of them detected only once. Approximately 9.1% of the sample rests with the top ten. The sequenced sample was PBMCs. Source of these receptors: a woman in her forties or fifties in good health and CMV-seropositive.

On this clone itself: An end of the junction differs from the germline gene, which may be a read error. The V call is TRBV5-1, the J call TRBJ2-5, with D maybe TRBD2 (5 bases). The CDR3 has 15 residues. Looked up from germline, CDR1 is SGHRS and CDR2 is YFSETQ. The CDR3 DNA reads as TGCGCCAGCAGCTTGATGACGGGGAGACAAGGGACCCAGTACTTC. It encodes CASSLMTGRQGTQYF.

In its sample, this clone was seen a few times. J is TRBJ1-4 and V is TRBV30, with 7 bases fitting TRBD1. The V and J ends lost 6 bases and 8 bases, in that order; junction bases with no gene match: 9. In germline, CDR1 is GTSNPN, CDR2 SVGIG (reference sequence). The CDR3 contains 13 residues. CDR3 region: CACLTGAREKLFF. CDR3 bases: TGTGCCTGCTTAACAGGGGCGCGGGAAAAACTGTTTTTT. The variable domain in full, completed from reference TRBV30 and TRBJ1-4, reads SQTIHQWPATLVQPVGSPLSLECTVEGTSNPNLYWYRQAAGRGLQLLFYSVGIGQISSEVPQNLSASRPQDRQFILSSKKLLLSDSGFYLCACLTGAREKLFFGSGTQLSVL.

V usage is TRBV6-6 and J usage is TRBJ2-5; TRBD2 matches at 7 bases. The end of the DNA fits TRBJ2-7 better, so the J call may be wrong. Germline CDR1 and CDR2: MNHNY and SVGAGI (reference sequence). This CDR3 contains 14 residues. CDR3 region: CASSYFGAGDEQYF. CDR3 nucleotides: TGTGCCAGCAGTTACTTCGGGGCGGGGGACGAGCAGTACTTC.

V gene TRBV7-3 combines with J gene TRBJ2-1; the match to TRBD1 covers 7 bases. From germline, CDR1 is SGHTA and CDR2 FQGTGA. The trim removed 6 bases at V and 7 bases at J, leaving 9 bases unmatched. This CDR3 spans 14 amino acids. CDR3 in DNA: TGTGCCAGCAGTCGAGAGACAGGGCTGAATGAGCAGTTCTTC. This encodes CASSRETGLNEQFF.

Concerning this clone itself: A read error may account for a junction end that differs from germline. The chain carries TRBV7-9 and TRBJ1-5, with D uncertain. The length of the CDR3 is 13 residues. CDR1 and CDR2 (germline): SEHNR, FQNEAQ (reference sequence). The CDR3 spells CASSLSGNQSQHF. DNA of the CDR3: TGTGCCAGCAGCTTAAGCGGCAATCAGTCCCAGCATTTT.

V and J are TRBV6-6 and TRBJ1-5; maybe TRBD1 (5 bases). Germline loops: CDR1 MNHNY, CDR2 SVGAGI (reference sequence). Trimming shortened V by 5 bases and J by 3 bases, and 11 bases separated the two germline ends. This CDR3 contains 14 residues. The CDR3 nucleotides read TGTGCCAGCAGTGGCCAGGGTAACAATCAGCCCCAGCATTTT. It translates to CASSGQGNNQPQHF.

The chain has TRBV7-2 and TRBJ2-4; possibly TRBD1 for D (5 bases). The CDR3 length is 13 residues. V lost 1 base and J 6 bases, leaving 7 bases between the germline ends. The germline V gene has CDR1 SGHTA and CDR2 FQGNSA. The CDR3 here is CASSLVDRNIQYF. The CDR3 region has the DNA TGTGCCAGCAGCTTAGTCGACAGAAACATTCAGTACTTC.

This clone has just one count. The chain couples TRBV5-1 to TRBJ2-3; 9 bases are a match to TRBD2. CDR3 length equals 14 residues. Per germline, CDR1 SGHRS and CDR2 YFSETQ. V trimming: 6 bases; J trimming: 1 base; junction bases outside the gene matches: 3. The CDR3 protein is CASTRTSGTDTQYF. For the CDR3, the DNA is TGCGCCAGCACGAGGACTAGCGGCACAGATACGCAGTATTTT.

CDR3 sequence: CASSSDRSNQPQHF. The CDR3 coding sequence is TGTGCCAGCAGCTCGGACAGAAGCAATCAGCCCCAGCATTTT. The rearrangement links TRBV5-4 to TRBJ1-5; D may be TRBD1 (6 bases). In germline, CDR1 is SGHNT, CDR2 YYREEE (reference sequence). V was cut by 3 bases and J by 1 base, with 8 bases left in between. The length of the CDR3 is 14 residues.

This rearrangement joins TRBV6-1 to TRBJ2-7, with 11 nucleotides matching TRBD2. Losses at the gene ends were 3 bases for V and 11 bases for J; bases not matched to a gene: 6. This CDR3 has 13 amino acids. The germline V gene encodes CDR1 MNHNS and CDR2 SASEGT. The CDR3 spells CASSEILAGEEYF. The CDR3 region has the DNA TGTGCCAGCAGTGAGATACTAGCGGGAGAGGAGTACTTC.

In nucleotides, the CDR3 is TGTGCCAGCAGCTCTCTTAGCGGGGGAGACTACAATGAGCAGTTCTTC. It translates to CASSSLSGGDYNEQFF. The chain links TRBV7-3 to TRBJ2-1; 9 bases align to TRBD2. The CDR3 has 16 residues. The junction had 7 bases not matched to a gene; V was cut back by 4 bases and J by 3 bases. Germline V gene lookup returns CDR1 SGHTA and CDR2 FQGTGA.

The chain uses TRBV18 and TRBJ1-1; D not certain. V shed 5 bases and J shed 9 bases, with 13 bases lying between them. This CDR3 spans 12 amino acids. Germline CDR1 KGHSH, CDR2 LQKENI. CDR3 nucleotides: TGTGCCAGCTCAGCTGCAAGCGAAAAAGCTTTCTTT. Protein: CASSAASEKAFF.

This chain connects TRBV7-8 to TRBJ2-7, with 7 positions matching TRBD1. The CDR3 totals 15 residues. Germline trimming cut 2 bases from V and 2 bases from J; bases unmatched to any gene: 6. Germline V gene lookup returns CDR1 SGHVS and CDR2 FQNEAQ. As DNA, the CDR3 is TGTGCCAGCAGCTTACGAACAGGGGCCCCCTACGAGCAGTACTTC. Translating gives CASSLRTGAPYEQYF.

This rearrangement joins TRBV29-1 to TRBJ2-4; 7 bases are shared with TRBD1. The V gene's germline CDR1 is SQVTM and CDR2 ANQGSEA. The CDR3 is made up of 12 amino acids. With 7 bases clipped from V and 6 bases from J, the junction kept 6 bases outside the gene matches. CDR3 sequence reads: CSANRDRNIQYF. CDR3 sequence (DNA): TGCAGCGCCAACCGGGACAGAAACATTCAGTACTTC. The full variable domain, completed using reference TRBV29-1 and TRBJ2-4, is SAVISQKPSRDICQRGTSLTIQCQVDSQVTMMFWYRQQPGQSLTLIATANQGSEATYESGFVIDKFPISRPNLTFSTLTVSNMSPEDSSIYLCSANRDRNIQYFGAGTRLSVL.

Remarks on this clone: In the same sample, other DNA sequences code for this CDR3. This chain links TRBV5-6 with TRBJ1-5, with no clear D. Trimming left V 2 bases short and J 0 bases short, with 3 bases between. CDR1 and CDR2 from the germline V gene are SGHDT and YYEEEE. This CDR3 is 13 amino acids long. The CDR3 DNA reads as TGTGCCAGCAGCTTATATAGCAATCAGCCCCAGCATTTT. Its translation: CASSLYSNQPQHF.

In this sample, this clone turned up a few times. The chain couples TRBV5-1 to TRBJ1-5; 12 bases line up with TRBD1. This CDR3 has 18 amino acids. V lost 0 bases and J lost 6; bases outside the gene matches: 10. The germline V gene has CDR1 SGHRS and CDR2 YFSETQ. The CDR3: CASSLAPGDRGQRQPQHF. In DNA form, the CDR3 reads TGCGCCAGCAGCTTGGCACCCGGGGACAGGGGGCAGCGTCAGCCCCAGCATTTT.

The chain has TRBV5-4 and TRBJ1-1, with 7 bases identical to TRBD1. J gave up 7 bases and V 4 bases, and 4 bases lay outside the gene matches. Germline loops: CDR1 SGHNT, CDR2 YYREEE (reference sequence). This CDR3 comprises 12 residues. In DNA form, the CDR3 reads TGTGCCAGCAGCGATTACAGGGGTGAAGCTTTCTTT. It codes for CASSDYRGEAFF.

The J gene is TRBJ2-3, the V gene TRBV6-4, with D maybe TRBD2 (5 bases). The CDR3 loop spans 13 amino acids. The germline gives CDR1 MRHNA, CDR2 SNTAGT. V gave up 5 bases and J gave up 2 bases, with 8 bases separating them. Here the CDR3 DNA reads TGTGCCAGCAGTCAGCGGCCCACAGATACGCAGTATTTT. This sequence encodes CASSQRPTDTQYF.

The chain links TRBV4-2 to TRBJ1-1, with D hard to call. Trimming pared 6 bases from V and 0 bases from J, leaving 8 bases between. Germline CDR1 and CDR2: LGHNA and YNFKEQ. This CDR3 has 13 residues. CDR3 coding DNA: TGTGCCAGCAGAGCCATGTTGAACACTGAAGCTTTCTTT. Its translation is CASRAMLNTEAFF.

The chain recombines TRBV2 with TRBJ1-2; 12 nucleotides match TRBD1. V lost 7 bases, J lost 8 bases, and 2 bases stayed unmatched. Germline assignment: CDR1 SNHLY and CDR2 FYNNEI. The CDR3 totals 12 residues. The CDR3 region is CASMGQGAGYTF. DNA for the CDR3: TGTGCCAGCATGGGACAGGGGGCGGGCTACACCTTC.

The V gene is TRBV6-5, the J gene TRBJ2-7, with D possibly matching TRBD2 (5 bases). The CDR3 is made up of 15 amino acids. Germline V CDR1 and CDR2: MNHEY, SVGAGI. Between the trimmed V and J ends, which lost 0 bases and 3 bases, there was a span of 12 bases. In DNA form, the CDR3 reads TGTGCCAGCAGTTACTCAGCGGCGTTCGGCTACGAGCAGTACTTC. Its translation is CASSYSAAFGYEQYF.

This clone was observed a few times. CDR3 amino acids: CASSRQQGNTEAFF. The CDR3 nucleotides read TGCGCCAGCAGCCGACAACAGGGGAACACTGAAGCTTTCTTT. V is TRBV4-1 and J is TRBJ1-1; D possibly corresponds to TRBD1 (6 bases). V lost 4 bases and J lost 1, with 10 bases in between. The length of the CDR3 is 14 residues. The germline gives CDR1 MGHRA, CDR2 YSYEKL.

Here the CDR3 DNA reads TGTGCCAGCAGCCAAGCCCACGGGGAGCAGTTCTTC. It specifies CASSQAHGEQFF. This sequence joins TRBV4-2 and TRBJ2-1; D uncertain. CDR3 size: 12 residues. Germline CDR1 is LGHNA and CDR2 is YNFKEQ. The V end lost 1 base, the J end lost 10 bases, and 8 bases lay between the germline ends.